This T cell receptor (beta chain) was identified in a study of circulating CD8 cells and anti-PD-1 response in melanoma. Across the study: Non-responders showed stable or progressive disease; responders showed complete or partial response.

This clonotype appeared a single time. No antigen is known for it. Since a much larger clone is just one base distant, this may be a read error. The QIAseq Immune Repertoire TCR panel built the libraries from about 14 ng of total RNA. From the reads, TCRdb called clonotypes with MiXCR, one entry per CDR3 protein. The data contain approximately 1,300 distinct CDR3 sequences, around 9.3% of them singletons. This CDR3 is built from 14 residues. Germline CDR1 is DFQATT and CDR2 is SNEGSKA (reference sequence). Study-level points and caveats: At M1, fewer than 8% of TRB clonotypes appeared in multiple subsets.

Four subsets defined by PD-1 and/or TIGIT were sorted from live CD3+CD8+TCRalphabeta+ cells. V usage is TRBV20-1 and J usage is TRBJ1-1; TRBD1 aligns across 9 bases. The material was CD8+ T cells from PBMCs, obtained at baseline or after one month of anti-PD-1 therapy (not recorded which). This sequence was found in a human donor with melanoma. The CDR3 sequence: CSAPGQGGNTEALF. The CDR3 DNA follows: TGCAGTGCACCGGGACAGGGAGGGAACACTGAAGCTCTCTTT.